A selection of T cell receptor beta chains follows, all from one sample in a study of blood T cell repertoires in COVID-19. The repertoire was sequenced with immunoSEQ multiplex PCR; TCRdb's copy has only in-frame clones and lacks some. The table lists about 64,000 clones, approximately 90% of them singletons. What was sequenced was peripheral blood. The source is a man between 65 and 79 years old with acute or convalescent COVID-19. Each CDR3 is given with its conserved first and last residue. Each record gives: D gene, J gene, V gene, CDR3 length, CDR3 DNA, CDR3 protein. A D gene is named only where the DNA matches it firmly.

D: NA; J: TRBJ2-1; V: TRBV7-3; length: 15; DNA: TGTGCCAGCAGCTTAATCGGGGGTGCCTACAATGAGCAGTTCTTC; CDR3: CASSLIGGAYNEQFF
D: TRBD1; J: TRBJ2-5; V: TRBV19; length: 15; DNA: TGTGCCAGTAGTACCCATAGGACAGGGGGTGAGACCCAGTACTTC; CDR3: CASSTHRTGGETQYF
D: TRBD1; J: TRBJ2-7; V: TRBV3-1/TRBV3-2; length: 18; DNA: TGTGCCAGCAGCCAATTCGTGCGTCGGACAGGGGAAGACTACGAGCAGTACTTC; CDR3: CASSQFVRRTGEDYEQYF
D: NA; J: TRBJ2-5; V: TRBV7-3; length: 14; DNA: TGTGCCAGCAGCTTAGGAGGGTTAGGGGAGACCCAGTACTTC; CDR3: CASSLGGLGETQYF
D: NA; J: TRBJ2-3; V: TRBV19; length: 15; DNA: TGTGCCAGTAGTTTTCCAGGGACAAGCACAGATACGCAGTATTTT; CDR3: CASSFPGTSTDTQYF
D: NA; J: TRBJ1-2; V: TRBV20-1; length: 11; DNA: TGCAGTGCTAGTTCGGACTATGGCTACACCTTC; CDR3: CSASSDYGYTF
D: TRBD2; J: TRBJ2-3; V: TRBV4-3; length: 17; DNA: TGCGCCAGCAGCCAAGAACTAGCGGGGCGCTACACAGATACGCAGTATTTT; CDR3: CASSQELAGRYTDTQYF
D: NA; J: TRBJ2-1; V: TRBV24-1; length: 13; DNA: TGTGCCACCAGTGATACAGACCCCTTTGAGCAGTTCTTC; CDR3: CATSDTDPFEQFF
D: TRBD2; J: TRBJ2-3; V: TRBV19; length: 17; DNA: TGTGCCAGTAGTATAGATCGCGGCGGGGGGCGCACAGATACGCAGTATTTT; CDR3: CASSIDRGGGRTDTQYF
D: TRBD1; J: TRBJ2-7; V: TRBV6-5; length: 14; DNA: TGTGCCAGCAGACAGACAGGGGGGGTCGGCGAGCAGTACTTC; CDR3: CASRQTGGVGEQYF
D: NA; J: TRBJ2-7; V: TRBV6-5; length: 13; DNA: TGTGCCAGCAGTTATCGTCTTGGGGCCGAGCAGTACTTC; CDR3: CASSYRLGAEQYF
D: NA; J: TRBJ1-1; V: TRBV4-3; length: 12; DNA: TGCGCCAGCAGCCAAGGGGGCCTCGGAGCTTTCTTT; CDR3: CASSQGGLGAFF
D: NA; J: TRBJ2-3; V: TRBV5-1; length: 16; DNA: TGCGCCAGCAGCTTGGTGGGAGGGGGGTCCACAGATACGCAGTATTTT; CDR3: CASSLVGGGSTDTQYF